Listed below are T cell receptor beta chains from one sample, sequenced in a study of shared clonotypes between healthy human individuals. Libraries were prepared by immunoSEQ multiplex PCR; TCRdb keeps only in-frame clonotypes and omits some of them. The repertoire includes over 800,000 clones, 80% to 95% of them detected once, and around 24% sits in the top ten. The sequenced sample was naive CD8+ T cells sorted from blood. These receptors originate from a man aged 25-45 years in good health. The CDR3 runs from the conserved cysteine through the conserved F or W. The D gene is left open where the match is weak. Size tells how often a clone was seen (once, few, many) or the class of an expanded clone, and some rows leave it out.

V: TRBV5-4; size: once; J: TRBJ2-2; D: NA; DNA: TGTGCCAGCAGGGATGAGGGTACTGGGCGAGGCACCGGGGAGCTGTTTTTT; CDR3: CASRDEGTGRGTGELFF
V: TRBV7-9; size: NA; J: TRBJ2-1; D: NA; DNA: TGTGCCAGCAGCCCGAGCGCAAGTTACAATGAGCAGTTCTTC; CDR3: CASSPSASYNEQFF
V: TRBV7-2; size: NA; J: TRBJ2-1; D: TRBD1; DNA: TGTGCCAGCAGCTCCGTGGACAGGCCCAATGAGCAGTTCTTC; CDR3: CASSSVDRPNEQFF
V: TRBV2; size: NA; J: TRBJ2-3; D: NA; DNA: TGTGCCAGCAGGGCTGGGGAATCAGATACGCAGTATTTT; CDR3: CASRAGESDTQYF
V: TRBV6-5; size: NA; J: TRBJ1-2; D: NA; DNA: TGTGCCAGCAGCCCACGGGGAATAGCTAACTATGGCTACACCTTC; CDR3: CASSPRGIANYGYTF
V: TRBV6-5; size: NA; J: TRBJ1-1; D: NA; DNA: TGTGCCAGCAGTATACAGACCGAGAACACTGAAGCTTTCTTT; CDR3: CASSIQTENTEAFF
V: TRBV13; size: NA; J: TRBJ1-1; D: NA; DNA: TGTGCCAGCACCCCCCCTGGAATGAACACTGAAGCTTTCTTT; CDR3: CASTPPGMNTEAFF
V: TRBV9; size: NA; J: TRBJ2-7; D: TRBD2; DNA: TGTGCCAGCAGCGTAGATCCTAGCGGGACCCGGGCTGACGAGCAGTACTTC; CDR3: CASSVDPSGTRADEQYF
V: TRBV27; size: NA; J: TRBJ1-1; D: NA; DNA: TGTGCCAGCAGTTTGGGGGTTATGAACACTGAAGCTTTCTTT; CDR3: CASSLGVMNTEAFF
V: TRBV27; size: few; J: TRBJ1-2; D: NA; DNA: TGTGCCAGCAGTTTAGGACAGAACTATGGCTACACCTTC; CDR3: CASSLGQNYGYTF
V: TRBV10-2; size: once; J: TRBJ2-7; D: NA; DNA: TGCGCCAGCGGGATCGGGCCCTACGAGCAGTACTTC; CDR3: CASGIGPYEQYF
V: TRBV7-8; size: NA; J: TRBJ2-3; D: TRBD2; DNA: TGTGCCAGCAGCTTGCTAGCGGGAGATGTAGATACGCAGTATTTT; CDR3: CASSLLAGDVDTQYF
V: TRBV29-1; size: NA; J: TRBJ2-7; D: NA; DNA: TGCAGCGCTCGGGAGATCGGGTCCTACGAGCAGTACTTC; CDR3: CSAREIGSYEQYF
V: TRBV7-9; size: NA; J: TRBJ2-7; D: NA; DNA: TGTGCCAGCAGCTTAGGTCAGGGAGCCACCTACGAGCAGTACTTC; CDR3: CASSLGQGATYEQYF
V: TRBV6-5; size: few; J: TRBJ2-1; D: TRBD1; DNA: TGTGCCAGCAGCCTCGGGACAGGGGGTTATGAGCAGTTCTTC; CDR3: CASSLGTGGYEQFF
V: TRBV19; size: once; J: TRBJ1-1; D: NA; DNA: TGTGCCAGTAGTATACGTTGGGGGGGCACTGAAGCTTTCTTT; CDR3: CASSIRWGGTEAFF
V: TRBV7-9; size: few; J: TRBJ1-5; D: TRBD1; DNA: TGTGCCAGCAGCAGAGAGGGACAGCAATTTTTGCATTTT; CDR3: CASSREGQQFLHF
V: TRBV6-5; size: NA; J: TRBJ2-7; D: NA; DNA: TGTGCCAGCAGAGTTCAGGCAGGAGGCTACGAGCAGTACTTC; CDR3: CASRVQAGGYEQYF
V: TRBV2; size: NA; J: TRBJ2-1; D: TRBD2; DNA: TGTGCCAGCAGTGAGTTTAGCGGGACGACACTGGATAATGAGCAGTTCTTC; CDR3: CASSEFSGTTLDNEQFF
V: TRBV7-9; size: NA; J: TRBJ2-3; D: NA; DNA: TGTGCCAGCAGCTCCTCGTTGGCAGATACGCAGTATTTT; CDR3: CASSSSLADTQYF
V: TRBV7-9; size: NA; J: TRBJ2-3; D: NA; DNA: TGTGCCAGCAGCTTAAGGGGGGCTGGGGCAGATACGCAGTATTTT; CDR3: CASSLRGAGADTQYF
V: TRBV7-8; size: NA; J: TRBJ2-7; D: TRBD1; DNA: TGTGCCAGCAGCTTAGCGGTGGGACAGGGGGTCTACGAGCAGTACTTC; CDR3: CASSLAVGQGVYEQYF
V: TRBV2; size: NA; J: TRBJ2-7; D: TRBD2; DNA: TGTGCCAGCCGCAGGATGGGGACTAGCGCCCAAGTCGCCTACGAGCAGTACTTC; CDR3: CASRRMGTSAQVAYEQYF
V: TRBV19; size: once; J: TRBJ1-1; D: NA; DNA: TGTGCCAGTAGTTTAGAGGACTGGGATGAAGCTTTCTTT; CDR3: CASSLEDWDEAFF
V: TRBV10-1; size: NA; J: TRBJ2-7; D: NA; DNA: TGCGCCAGCTGGAGTAGCTTTCGATCCTACGAGCAGTACTTC; CDR3: CASWSSFRSYEQYF
V: TRBV7-2; size: once; J: TRBJ2-7; D: TRBD2; DNA: TGTGCCAGCAGCACCCGACTAGCGGGAAGGGGCGAGCAGTACTTC; CDR3: CASSTRLAGRGEQYF
V: TRBV2; size: NA; J: TRBJ2-1; D: NA; DNA: TGTGCGACAGTGGGCTATGAGCAGTTCTTC; CDR3: CATVGYEQFF
V: TRBV6-6; size: NA; J: TRBJ2-2; D: TRBD1; DNA: TGTGCCAGCAGTTCGTCCGGGACAGAGTACACCGGGGAGCTGTTTTTT; CDR3: CASSSSGTEYTGELFF
V: TRBV7-6; size: NA; J: TRBJ2-7; D: TRBD2; DNA: TGTGCCAGCAGCTCCAGCGGGAGCTGGACTAGCGGCTACGAGCAGTACTTC; CDR3: CASSSSGSWTSGYEQYF
V: TRBV7-9; size: NA; J: TRBJ2-7; D: NA; DNA: TGTGCCAGCAGCTTAATCCCCGGGGACGAGCAGTACTTC; CDR3: CASSLIPGDEQYF
V: TRBV5-1; size: NA; J: TRBJ2-1; D: NA; DNA: TGCGCCAGCAGCTTGAAGGCAGGGGGCGTAGCGGGAGCGGGAGGTGAGCAGTTCTTC; CDR3: CASSLKAGGVAGAGGEQFF
V: TRBV4-1; size: NA; J: TRBJ2-7; D: TRBD2; DNA: TGCGCCAGCAGCCAATCCCCGGCTAGCGGGTACGAGCAGTACTTC; CDR3: CASSQSPASGYEQYF
V: TRBV4-1; size: NA; J: TRBJ2-2; D: NA; DNA: TGCGCCAGCAGCCGCGGGCTTCAGACCGGGGAGCTGTTTTTT; CDR3: CASSRGLQTGELFF
V: TRBV2; size: NA; J: TRBJ2-2; D: NA; DNA: TGTGCCAGCCAGGGAGCCGGGGAGCTGTTTTTT; CDR3: CASQGAGELFF
V: TRBV5-1; size: NA; J: TRBJ2-1; D: NA; DNA: TGCGCCAGCAGCCGAAAAGGACTAGACAGGGATGAGCAGTTCTTC; CDR3: CASSRKGLDRDEQFF
V: TRBV7-9; size: NA; J: TRBJ2-7; D: NA; DNA: TGTGCCAGCAGCTTAGCGGATACCTACGAGCAGTACTTC; CDR3: CASSLADTYEQYF